The source of this TCR beta chain is a study of shared clonotypes between healthy human individuals. Study-wide points: Inspection by rarefaction showed sorted-subset sequencing to be incomplete despite large depth.

As regards this clone: Antigen: not known.

This CDR3 contains 16 residues. Trimming cost V 1 base and J 2 bases, with 14 bases left between them. In germline, CDR1 is SGHRS, CDR2 YFSETQ. The genomic DNA of each subset was split evenly across several immunoSEQ plates. On sorted subsets, replicate PCRs used roughly 190 ng DNA, or roughly 30,000 T cell genomes. Some clones are missing from TCRdb's copy, which holds only in-frame ones; the method was immunoSEQ multiplex PCR. The sample contains approximately 2.5 million clones, approximately 90% of which appear only once. The sample taken for sequencing was naive CD4+ T cells sorted from blood. As for subset: CD45RA+ positively selected. The rearrangement joins TRBV5-1 to TRBJ2-3; perhaps TRBD1 as D (7 bases). The TCR originated in a man aged 18 to 29 in good health. This CDR3 is CASSLQPGGITDTQYF. The CDR3 DNA follows: TGCGCCAGCAGCTTGCAGCCAGGGGGGATCACAGATACGCAGTATTTT.